A selection of T cell receptor beta chains follows, all from one sample in a study of blood T cell repertoires in COVID-19. Measured with immunoSEQ multiplex PCR; TCRdb has only the in-frame clones, and not every one. Among 99,000 or so clones listed, 65% to 90% were seen once. Sequenced sample: peripheral blood. The origin of the receptors is a man at least 80 years old with acute or convalescent COVID-19. The CDR3 runs from the conserved cysteine through the conserved F or W. D genes are given only for firm matches. Clone size is given for some rows only: seen once, a few or many times, or a class if the clone is expanded.

V gene	clone size	D gene	J gene	CDR3 DNA	CDR3 protein
TRBV24-1	NA	TRBD2	TRBJ2-3	TGTGCCACCAGTGACCCGCGGGAGGGGGACACAGATACGCAGTATTTT	CATSDPREGDTDTQYF
TRBV7-3	NA	TRBD1	TRBJ1-2	TGTGCCAGCAGCCCCCCGACAGGGTCGGCCTATGGCTACACCTTC	CASSPPTGSAYGYTF
TRBV27	few	TRBD1	TRBJ1-2	TGTGCCAGCAGACTGACAGGGACTAACTATGGCTACACCTTC	CASRLTGTNYGYTF
TRBV3-1/TRBV3-2	NA	NA	TRBJ2-1	TGTGCCAGCAGCCAAGTTAATCGCGCCAATGAGCAGTTCTTC	CASSQVNRANEQFF
TRBV5-8	NA	TRBD1	TRBJ2-1	TGTGCCAGCAACTTAAGAACAGGGGGGAATGAGCAGTTCTTC	CASNLRTGGNEQFF
TRBV7-3	NA	NA	TRBJ2-5	TGTGCCAGCAGCTTCAGGGAAGGGGAGACCCAGTACTTC	CASSFREGETQYF
TRBV5-4	few	NA	TRBJ2-2	TGTGCCAGCAGCGCGGACTGGACAGTGTCAACCGGGGAGCTGTTTTTT	CASSADWTVSTGELFF
TRBV6-5	once	NA	TRBJ1-5	TGTGCCAGCAAAGGGGGAAGCAATCAGCCCCAGCATTTT	CASKGGSNQPQHF
TRBV2	NA	TRBD1	TRBJ1-6	TGTGCCAGCAGTGATGGGACAGTATCTTCACCCCTCCACTTT	CASSDGTVSSPLHF
TRBV2	NA	TRBD2	TRBJ2-7	TGTGCCAGCAGTTATCTAGCGGGAGAGGGGGAGCAGTACTTC	CASSYLAGEGEQYF
TRBV29-1	NA	TRBD2	TRBJ2-1	TGCAGCGTTGAAGGCCTAGCGGGAGAGTCCTACAATGAGCAGTTCTTC	CSVEGLAGESYNEQFF
TRBV5-4	NA	TRBD2	TRBJ2-5	TGTGCCAGCAGCCCGGGGACTAGCGGGAGGGCCAGGACAGTGGCCCAGTACTTC	CASSPGTSGRARTVAQYF
TRBV19	NA	TRBD1	TRBJ2-7	TGTGCCAGTAGTAGGGGGACAGGGTACGACGAGCAGTACTTC	CASSRGTGYDEQYF
TRBV18	NA	TRBD1	TRBJ2-2	TGTGCCAGCTTGAGGGGGCGCGGCACCGGGGAGCTGTTTTTT	CASLRGRGTGELFF
TRBV28	NA	NA	TRBJ2-7	TGTGCCAGCAGTCTCGTCCGCTACGAGCAGTACTTC	CASSLVRYEQYF
TRBV28	NA	NA	TRBJ1-2	TGTGCCAGCAGTTCTAGACAGGCTGGCTACACCTTC	CASSSRQAGYTF
TRBV5-1	NA	NA	TRBJ1-2	TGCGCCAGCAGCTTAGGGGATTCAGCTAACTATGGCTACACCTTC	CASSLGDSANYGYTF
TRBV5-1	NA	NA	TRBJ1-1	TGCGCCAGCAGCATACAGGGTATGAACACTGAAGCTTTCTTT	CASSIQGMNTEAFF
TRBV28	medium-sized	NA	TRBJ2-7	TGTGCCAGCAGTTTATTAGGGGGGGCCCTCTACGAGCAGTACTTC	CASSLLGGALYEQYF
TRBV20-1	NA	TRBD1	TRBJ1-2	TGCAGTGCAAGGACAGGCTATGGCTACACCTTC	CSARTGYGYTF
TRBV10-3	NA	NA	TRBJ1-2	TGTGCCATCAGTGATAGAACAGGGTATGGCTACACCTTC	CAISDRTGYGYTF
TRBV7-6	NA	TRBD2	TRBJ2-1	TGTGCCAGCAGTCTTAGGACTAGCGGGATCTACAATGAGCAGTTCTTC	CASSLRTSGIYNEQFF
TRBV3-1/TRBV3-2	NA	TRBD2	TRBJ2-5	TGTGCCAGCAGCCACGCCCAAAATCTAGCGGGAGAGGGGGAGACCCAGTACTTC	CASSHAQNLAGEGETQYF
TRBV7-3	NA	TRBD2	TRBJ2-3	TGTGCCAGCAGCCCCCAGGGACTAGAATCAGATACGCAGTATTTT	CASSPQGLESDTQYF
TRBV7-2	NA	NA	TRBJ2-5	TGTGCCAGCAGCTTTTACGGGAGCCACGAGACCCAGTACTTC	CASSFYGSHETQYF
TRBV5-1	few	NA	TRBJ1-2	TGCGCCAGCAGCTTCTCCGGGGAGCGTAACTATGGCTACACCTTC	CASSFSGERNYGYTF
TRBV6-5	NA	TRBD1	TRBJ2-7	TGTGCCAGCAGTTACTCGATACAGGGGGCCCCCGAGCAGTACTTC	CASSYSIQGAPEQYF
TRBV28	NA	NA	TRBJ2-1	TGTGCCAGCAGTCCCATTGGGCCCTACAATGAGCAGTTCTTC	CASSPIGPYNEQFF
TRBV6-4	NA	NA	TRBJ2-3	TGTGCCAGCAGAGGGGGAGGGACGACAGATACGCAGTATTTT	CASRGGGTTDTQYF
TRBV28	NA	TRBD1	TRBJ2-1	TGTGCCAGCAGACCCGGGACAGGGAGTCATGAGCAGTTCTTC	CASRPGTGSHEQFF
TRBV5-1	NA	TRBD1	TRBJ2-2	TGCGCCAGCAGCCTTAGACAGGGGTGGACCGGGGAGCTGTTTTTT	CASSLRQGWTGELFF
TRBV6-6	NA	NA	TRBJ2-5	TGTGCCAGCAGTTTTTGGCCCCACCAAGAGACCCAGTACTTC	CASSFWPHQETQYF
TRBV11-3	NA	NA	TRBJ2-1	TGTGCCAGCAGCGGGAGGGGGAATGAGCAGTTCTTC	CASSGRGNEQFF
TRBV6-2/TRBV6-3	few	NA	TRBJ2-2	TGTGCCAGCAGCTTGGACAGCGACACCGGGGAGCTGTTTTTT	CASSLDSDTGELFF
TRBV27	NA	NA	TRBJ2-5	TGTGCCAGCAGTTCCGTCCCGCAAGAGACCCAGTACTTC	CASSSVPQETQYF
TRBV6-5	NA	TRBD1	TRBJ2-2	TGTGCCAGCAGTTACAGGGGGCGCGACACCGGGGAGCTGTTTTTT	CASSYRGRDTGELFF
TRBV5-1	NA	TRBD2	TRBJ2-1	TGCGCCAGCAGCAAGGCCCCGACTAGCGGGTACAATGAGCAGTTCTTC	CASSKAPTSGYNEQFF
TRBV5-6	NA	TRBD2	TRBJ2-3	TGTGCCAGCAGCTTACTAGCGACTAGCGGGAGTCCAGATACGCAGTATTTT	CASSLLATSGSPDTQYF
TRBV18	NA	TRBD1	TRBJ2-2	TGTGCCAGCTCACCACGGGACAGGCCCACCGGGGAGCTGTTTTTT	CASSPRDRPTGELFF
TRBV30	once	NA	TRBJ2-5	TGTGCCTGGAGTGGGGCACAGTATGCGACCCAGTACTTC	CAWSGAQYATQYF
TRBV5-1	NA	TRBD1	TRBJ2-3	TGCGCCAGCAGCTTGCGTAGGGGGCAAACAGATACGCAGTATTTT	CASSLRRGQTDTQYF
TRBV12-3/TRBV12-4	NA	TRBD1	TRBJ1-2	TGTGCCAGCAGTTCCCGACAGGGGAGGGGCTACACCTTC	CASSSRQGRGYTF
TRBV18	NA	TRBD2	TRBJ2-3	TGTGCCAGCTCACCACCGGGTTCGAGCGGGAGTATCCCAGATACGCAGTATTTT	CASSPPGSSGSIPDTQYF
TRBV24-1	NA	NA	TRBJ2-7	TGTGCCACCAGTGACCCGAACTATGACGAGCAGTACTTC	CATSDPNYDEQYF
TRBV5-1	NA	TRBD1	TRBJ1-1	TGCGCCAGCAGCACGACGTGGACAGGGGGCTCCACTGAAGCTTTCTTT	CASSTTWTGGSTEAFF
TRBV29-1	NA	NA	TRBJ2-1	TGCAGCGTTGAGGACTCCAACAACAACAATGAGCAGTTCTTC	CSVEDSNNNNEQFF
TRBV7-2	NA	NA	TRBJ2-1	TGTGCCAGCAGGAAGAGCTACAATGAGCAGTTCTTC	CASRKSYNEQFF
TRBV5-1	NA	TRBD1	TRBJ2-2	TGCGCCAGCAGCTTCAGTGGACAGGGGCTTTACACCGGGGAGCTGTTTTTT	CASSFSGQGLYTGELFF
TRBV28	NA	NA	TRBJ2-2	TGTGCCAGCAACTCCCCCCCTGGGGAGCTGTTTTTT	CASNSPPGELFF
TRBV10-3	NA	TRBD1	TRBJ1-1	TGTGCCATCAGTGTTCAGGGGGCCGGTGAAGCTTTCTTT	CAISVQGAGEAFF
TRBV14	NA	NA	TRBJ1-1	TGTGCCAGCAGCCAAGATCCACTGAAGCTTGAAGCTTTCTTT	CASSQDPLKLEAFF
TRBV18	NA	NA	TRBJ1-4	TGTGCCAGCTCACCGAACCGTAGTAATGAAAAACTGTTTTTT	CASSPNRSNEKLFF
TRBV7-3	NA	NA	TRBJ2-3	TGTGCCAGCAGCGTACGGGTTTCTAGCACAGATACGCAGTATTTT	CASSVRVSSTDTQYF